The 16 T cell receptor beta chains given below trace back to one sample, sequenced in a study of beta chain features in type 1 diabetes. Expressed TCRB transcripts were sequenced after all isolated RNA was converted to cDNA. TCRdb's copy holds only in-frame clones and misses some; the assay was immunoSEQ multiplex PCR. The sample consists of 680,000 or so clones, around 15% of them appearing once. No antigens are known for them. Study-level results: There was a moderate but significant shortening of TCRB CDR3s in all four CD4+ subsets of Type 1 diabetes patients.

The sample comprised naive CD4+ T cells from blood. The receptors come from a man younger than 30 with type 1 diabetes.

The chain links TRBV28 to TRBJ1-2, with D possibly being TRBD1 (6 bases). This CDR3 has 12 residues. The germline V gene has CDR1 MDHEN and CDR2 SYDVKM. V lost 5 bases to trimming and J lost 4 bases, with 8 bases between them. CDR3 amino acids: CASSRQAYGYTF. CDR3 nucleotide sequence: TGTGCCAGCAGTCGACAGGCCTATGGCTACACCTTC.

This clone appeared a few times. The gene calls are TRBV7-2 and TRBJ2-1; D is perhaps TRBD2 (6 bases). Germline V lookup: CDR1 SGHTA, CDR2 FQGNSA. The CDR3 has 15 residues. V lost 5 bases, J lost 4 bases, and 15 bases lay in between. CDR3 in amino acids: CASSRHGDFYNEQFF. The CDR3 region has the DNA TGTGCCAGCAGCCGACATGGGGACTTTTACAATGAGCAGTTCTTC.

V gene TRBV14 combines with J gene TRBJ1-2; TRBD1 agrees at 7 bases. Germline CDR1 SGHDN, CDR2 FVKESK. Trimming took 4 bases from V and 8 from J; bases not matched to a gene: 10. This CDR3 is 14 amino acids long. CDR3: CASSPASTGTGYTF. In DNA form, the CDR3 reads TGTGCCAGCAGCCCCGCCTCGACAGGGACCGGCTACACCTTC. The whole variable domain, remainder taken from reference TRBV14 and TRBJ1-2, is EAGVTQFPSHSVIEKGQTVTLRCDPISGHDNLYWYRRVMGKEIKFLLHFVKESKQDESGMPNNRFLAERTGGTYSTLKVQPAELEDSGVYFCASSPASTGTGYTFGSGTRLTVV.

The chain recombines TRBV5-6 with TRBJ1-1; 8 bases are a match to TRBD1. CDR3 length equals 14 residues. V dropped 3 bases and J dropped 4; count of bases not matched to a gene: 5. Germline assignment: CDR1 SGHDT and CDR2 YYEEEE. The CDR3 coding sequence is TGTGCCAGCAGCTCAGACAGGGGAGGCACTGAAGCTTTCTTT. It specifies CASSSDRGGTEAFF.

The chain carries TRBV9 and TRBJ1-1; weak D call: TRBD1 (6 bases). Germline values: CDR1 SGDLS, CDR2 YYNGEE. The CDR3 is 14 residues long. Trimming shortened V by 3 bases and J by 4 bases, and 13 bases separated the two germline ends. The CDR3: CASSGAQGSTEAFF. The CDR3 nucleotides are TGTGCCAGCAGCGGTGCACAGGGCTCCACTGAAGCTTTCTTT.

This clone has only a few counts. The chain employs TRBV18 and TRBJ1-6; D gene ambiguous. Between the trimmed V and J ends, which lost 3 bases and 7 bases, there was a span of 10 bases. The CDR3 runs to 14 residues. The germline gives CDR1 KGHSH, CDR2 LQKENI. The CDR3 sequence: CASSPNPRNSPLHF. CDR3 bases: TGTGCCAGCTCACCTAACCCTAGAAATTCACCCCTCCACTTT.

This chain connects TRBV28 to TRBJ1-5; D not resolved. Germline V gives CDR1 MDHEN, CDR2 SYDVKM. V was trimmed by 7 bases and J by 5 bases, leaving 12 bases between them. The CDR3 loop spans 13 amino acids. CDR3 nucleotide sequence: TGTGCCAGCAACCGGGTTTTCGATCAGCCCCAGCATTTT. Its protein is CASNRVFDQPQHF.

DNA for the CDR3: TGTGCCAGCAGCTTAGTCGTCTATGGCTACACCTTC. As protein: CASSLVVYGYTF. The V and J genes are TRBV11-2 and TRBJ1-2; D is ambiguous. Trimming removed 1 base at V and 4 bases at J, with 4 bases between. Germline CDR1 and CDR2: SGHAT and FQNNGV. This CDR3 contains 12 residues.

The CDR3 spells CSARADGRKAQYF. In nucleotides, the CDR3 is TGCAGCGCCCGAGCCGACGGACGGAAAGCCCAGTACTTC. The chain uses TRBV29-1 and TRBJ2-5; D is undetermined. Germline V gene data show CDR1 as SQVTM and CDR2 as ANQGSEA. Trimming took off 7 bases at V and 9 bases at J, with 21 bases between the two ends. There are 13 residues in the CDR3.

The V and J genes are TRBV14 and TRBJ2-7, with TRBD1 as a possible D gene (7 bases). This CDR3 comprises 16 residues. CDR1 and CDR2 (germline): SGHDN, FVKESK. V lost 1 base to trimming and J lost 2 bases, with 15 bases between them. For the CDR3, the DNA is TGTGCCAGCAGCCAAGTGTGGGCAGGGGGGACCTACGAGCAGTACTTC. Translation: CASSQVWAGGTYEQYF. The variable domain in full, completed from reference TRBV14 and TRBJ2-7, reads EAGVTQFPSHSVIEKGQTVTLRCDPISGHDNLYWYRRVMGKEIKFLLHFVKESKQDESGMPNNRFLAERTGGTYSTLKVQPAELEDSGVYFCASSQVWAGGTYEQYFGPGTRLTVT.

V and J are TRBV28 and TRBJ2-6; a possible D gene is TRBD2 (5 bases). The CDR3 sequence is 14 residues long. Trimming shortened V by 6 bases and J by 0 bases, and 6 bases separated the two germline ends. From germline, CDR1 is MDHEN and CDR2 SYDVKM. The CDR3 bases are TGTGCCAGCAGCGGGATCTCTGGGGCCAACGTCCTGACTTTC. It translates to CASSGISGANVLTF.

This clone was seen only a few times. In DNA, the CDR3 is TGTGCCAGCAGCGTTGGACGCAGCTCCTACAATGAGCAGTTCTTC. It is translated as CASSVGRSSYNEQFF. The rearrangement joins TRBV9 to TRBJ2-1; D is uncertain. From germline, CDR1 is SGDLS and CDR2 YYNGEE. The CDR3 loop spans 15 amino acids. Trimming took off 2 bases at V and 0 bases at J, with 9 bases between the two ends.

A few counts support this clone. The J gene is TRBJ1-5, the V gene TRBV30, with D possibly TRBD1 on 6 matching bases. The V gene lost 1 base and the J gene lost 3 bases, with 10 bases spanning the gap. CDR1 GTSNPN and CDR2 SVGIG come from the germline V gene (reference sequence). This CDR3 comprises 14 residues. For the CDR3, the DNA is TGTGCCTGGAGTGGACAGGTATCCAATCAGCCCCAGCATTTT. Translated: CAWSGQVSNQPQHF.

This clone was counted between two and nine times. The chain links TRBV10-3 to TRBJ1-5; D unresolved. Trimming took 3 bases from V and 4 from J, leaving 7 bases between them. The CDR3 has 13 residues. Per the germline V gene, CDR1 is ENHRY and CDR2 is SYGVKD. The CDR3 nucleotides read TGTGCCATCAGTGAATTTTGGAATCAGCCCCAGCATTTT. This sequence encodes CAISEFWNQPQHF.

The chain joins TRBV2 to TRBJ1-4, with TRBD1 matching 11 bases. Germline assignment: CDR1 SNHLY and CDR2 FYNNEI. This CDR3 has 16 amino acids. After removal of 0 bases from V and 5 bases from J, the junction contained 2 bases not matched to a gene. The CDR3 DNA reads TGTGCCAGCAGTGAAGCCGGACAGGGGGCGAATGAAAAACTGTTTTTT. Translated, it gives CASSEAGQGANEKLFF.

This clone was seen more than once but under ten times. The chain uses TRBV10-3 and TRBJ2-5; 9 bases fit TRBD1. V shed 5 bases, J shed 3 bases, and the junction held 10 bases outside the gene matches. The length of the CDR3 is 16 residues. The germline V gene has CDR1 ENHRY and CDR2 SYGVKD. This CDR3 reads CAISFTGQGTKETQYF. The CDR3 nucleotides are TGTGCCATCAGTTTCACAGGACAGGGGACCAAAGAGACCCAGTACTTC.